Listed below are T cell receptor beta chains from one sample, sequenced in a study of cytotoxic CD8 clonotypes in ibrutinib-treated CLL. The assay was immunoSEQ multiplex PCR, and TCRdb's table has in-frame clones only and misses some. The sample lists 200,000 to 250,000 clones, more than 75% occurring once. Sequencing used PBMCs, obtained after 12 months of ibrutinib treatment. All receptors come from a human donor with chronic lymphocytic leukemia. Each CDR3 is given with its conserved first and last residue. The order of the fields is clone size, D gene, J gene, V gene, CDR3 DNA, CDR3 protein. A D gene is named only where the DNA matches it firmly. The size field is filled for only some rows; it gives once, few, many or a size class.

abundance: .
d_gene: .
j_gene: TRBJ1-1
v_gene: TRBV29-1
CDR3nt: TGCAGCGTGATGAGCAGGCTAGGCACTGAAGCTTTCTTT
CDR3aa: CSVMSRLGTEAFF

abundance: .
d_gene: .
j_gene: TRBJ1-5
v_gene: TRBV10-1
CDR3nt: TGCGCCAGCTCCCGAGAAGGGGTGGGTGGCAATCAGCCCCAGCATTTT
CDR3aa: CASSREGVGGNQPQHF

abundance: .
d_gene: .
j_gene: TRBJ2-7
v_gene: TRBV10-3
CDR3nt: TGTGCCATCAGTGACGTCGGTAGCGGTCCCTACGAGCAGTACTTC
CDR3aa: CAISDVGSGPYEQYF

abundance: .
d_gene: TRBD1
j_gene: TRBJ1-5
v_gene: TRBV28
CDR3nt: TGTGCCAGCAGTTTATTCGGCCGGGGACAGGGATGGTATCAGCCCCAGCATTTT
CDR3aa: CASSLFGRGQGWYQPQHF

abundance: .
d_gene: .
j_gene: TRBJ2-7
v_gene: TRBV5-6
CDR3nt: TGTGCCAGCAGCCGCCAGTCCGAGCAGTACTTC
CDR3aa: CASSRQSEQYF

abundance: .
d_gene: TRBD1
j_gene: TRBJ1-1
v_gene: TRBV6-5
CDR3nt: TGTGCCAGCAGTTACGGAGGGGGCAAAGCTTTCTTT
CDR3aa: CASSYGGGKAFF

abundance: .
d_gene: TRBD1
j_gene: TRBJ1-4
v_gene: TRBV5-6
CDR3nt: TGTGCCAGCAGCCTTCGAGCAGGGGGGAGTAATGAAAAACTGTTTTTT
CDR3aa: CASSLRAGGSNEKLFF

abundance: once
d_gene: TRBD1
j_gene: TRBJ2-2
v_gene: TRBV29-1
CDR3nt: TGCAGCGTTCCCTTGACAGGGAGCACCGGGGAGCTGTTTTTT
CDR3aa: CSVPLTGSTGELFF

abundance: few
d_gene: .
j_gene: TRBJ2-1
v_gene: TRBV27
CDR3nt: TGTGCCAGCAGTTTATATGACAGGGAGGGTGAGCAGTTCTTC
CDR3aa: CASSLYDREGEQFF

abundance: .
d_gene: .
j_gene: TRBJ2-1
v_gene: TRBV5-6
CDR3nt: TGTGCCAGCAGCCCGTTATCCGGCGTCAATGAGCAGTTCTTC
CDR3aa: CASSPLSGVNEQFF

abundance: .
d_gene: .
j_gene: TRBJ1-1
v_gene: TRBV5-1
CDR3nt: TGCGCCACCTCGATACTAGGGGACACTGAAGCTTTCTTT
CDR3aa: CATSILGDTEAFF

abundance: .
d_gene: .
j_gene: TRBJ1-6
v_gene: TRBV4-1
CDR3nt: TGCGCCAGCAGCCAAGTCACAGCGAATTCACCCCTCCACTTT
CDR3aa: CASSQVTANSPLHF

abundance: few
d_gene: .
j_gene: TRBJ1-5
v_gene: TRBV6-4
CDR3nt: .
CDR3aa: CASILGRINQPQHF

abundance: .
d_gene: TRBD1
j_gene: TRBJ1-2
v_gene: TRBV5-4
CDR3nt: TGTGCCACATCAAGATCGGACAGGGCTTGGGGTGGCTACACCTTC
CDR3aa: CATSRSDRAWGGYTF

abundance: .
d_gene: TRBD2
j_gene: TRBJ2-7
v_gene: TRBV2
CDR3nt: TGTGCCAGCAGGGGGCTAGCGGGGAAGTTGTACGAGCAGTACTTC
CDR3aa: CASRGLAGKLYEQYF

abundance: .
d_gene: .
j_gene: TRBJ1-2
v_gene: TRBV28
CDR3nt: TGTGCCAGCAGAGGACAGAGTCACAATGGCTACACCTTC
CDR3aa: CASRGQSHNGYTF

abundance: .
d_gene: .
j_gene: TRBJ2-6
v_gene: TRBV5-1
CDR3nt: TGCGCCAGCAGTCAGCAGGGTTCTGGGGCCAACGTCCTGACTTTC
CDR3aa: CASSQQGSGANVLTF

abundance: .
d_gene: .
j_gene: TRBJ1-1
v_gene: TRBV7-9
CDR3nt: TGTGCCAGCAGCTTCCGCGGAGCGGGGGCCACTGAAGCTTTCTTT
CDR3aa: CASSFRGAGATEAFF

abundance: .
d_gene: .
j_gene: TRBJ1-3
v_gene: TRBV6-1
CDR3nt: TGTGCCACCACACCAGCGTCTGGAAACACCATATATTTT
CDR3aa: CATTPASGNTIYF

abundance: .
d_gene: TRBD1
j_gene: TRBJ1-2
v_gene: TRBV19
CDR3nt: TGTGCCAGTACCACTATAACCGGGACAGGCTATGGCTACACCTTC
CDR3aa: CASTTITGTGYGYTF

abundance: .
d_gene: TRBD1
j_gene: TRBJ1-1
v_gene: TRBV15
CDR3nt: TGTGCCACCAGCACAACAGGGGCCACTGAAGCTTTCTTT
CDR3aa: CATSTTGATEAFF

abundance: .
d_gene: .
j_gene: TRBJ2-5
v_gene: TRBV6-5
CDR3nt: TGTGCCAGCAGTACCAGACAGGTGGGCCTGGAGACCCAGTACTTC
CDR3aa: CASSTRQVGLETQYF

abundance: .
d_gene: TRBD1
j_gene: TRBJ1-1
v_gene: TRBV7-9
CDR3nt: TGTGCCAGCAGCTTAACGGGACAGATGAACACTGAAGCTTTCTTT
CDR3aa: CASSLTGQMNTEAFF

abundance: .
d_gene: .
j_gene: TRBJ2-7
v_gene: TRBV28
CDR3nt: TGTGCCAGCACTGGGGGCAAGTACGAGCAGTACTTC
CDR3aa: CASTGGKYEQYF

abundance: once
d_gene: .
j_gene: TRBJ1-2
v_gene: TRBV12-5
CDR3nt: TGTGCTAGCCGATTCGCGGGCGCAAGGGGCTACACCTTC
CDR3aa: CASRFAGARGYTF

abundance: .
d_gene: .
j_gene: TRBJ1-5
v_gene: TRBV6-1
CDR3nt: TGTGCCAGCAGTGATCAATCCGGAAATCAGCCCCAGCATTTT
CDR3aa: CASSDQSGNQPQHF

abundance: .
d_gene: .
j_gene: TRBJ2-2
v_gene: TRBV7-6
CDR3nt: TGTGCCAGCAGCCCAAACGGGGGAGGCACCGGGGAGCTGTTTTTT
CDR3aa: CASSPNGGGTGELFF

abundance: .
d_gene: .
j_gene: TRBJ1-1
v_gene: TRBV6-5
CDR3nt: TGTGCCAGCAGTTACTCGAATTCGGCTCGGTCTGGTGGAGCTTTCTTT
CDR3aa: CASSYSNSARSGGAFF

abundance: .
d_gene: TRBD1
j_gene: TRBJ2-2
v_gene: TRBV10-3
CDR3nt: TGTGCCATCAGGGGGACAGCGAACACCGGGGAGCTGTTTTTT
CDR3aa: CAIRGTANTGELFF

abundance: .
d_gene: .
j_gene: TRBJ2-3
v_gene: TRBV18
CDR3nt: TGTGCCAGCTCACCAGCCTCCGGCGCAGATACGCAGTATTTT
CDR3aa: CASSPASGADTQYF

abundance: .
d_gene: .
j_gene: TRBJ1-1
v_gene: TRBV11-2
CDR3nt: TGTGCCAGCAGCTCGGACATGAACACTGAAGCTTTCTTT
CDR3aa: CASSSDMNTEAFF

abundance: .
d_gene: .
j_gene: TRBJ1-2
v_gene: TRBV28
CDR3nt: TGTGCCAGCACCCCCCGAGGAGGCCCGCTCCTAGGCTACACCTTC
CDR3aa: CASTPRGGPLLGYTF

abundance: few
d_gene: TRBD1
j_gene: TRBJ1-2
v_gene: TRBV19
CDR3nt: TGTGCCAGTAGTTCGACAGGGGTCTATGGCTACACCTTC
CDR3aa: CASSSTGVYGYTF